These 3 T cell receptor beta chains were all obtained from the same sample, sequenced in a study of T cells in Graves' hyperthyroidism and ophthalmopathy (dated by TCRdb to about 2019). The library was obtained by multiplex PCR. The data were produced on an Illumina HiSeq 2000. TCR beta CDR3 regions were amplified from RNA transcripts. The TCR CDR3 was subjected to a first round of RT-PCR using the HTBI primer set and the Qiagen OneStep RT-PCR kit. The raw public reads went through TCRdb reprocessing: fastp at Q25, MiXCR clone calling, in-frame beta chains kept. CDR3 protein duplicates are merged, each entry listing the most common genes and DNA. The sample has about 480,000 distinct CDR3 sequences on record, roughly an eighth of them singletons. Less than 20% of the sample belongs to the ten largest clones. The sequenced material came from blood. The receptors originated from a woman aged 18-29 years with Graves' hyperthyroidism.

This clonotype was observed many times. This chain uses TRBV18 with TRBJ1-5, with 7 bases aligning to TRBD1. The CDR3 loop spans 15 amino acids. Trimming at V came to 0 bases and at J to 7 bases, leaving 6 bases not matched to a gene. Germline V lookup: CDR1 KGHSH, CDR2 LQKENI. Written as DNA, the CDR3 is TGTGCCAGCTCACCACCGAGGGGGCGCGGGCAGCCCCAGCATTTT. Its translation: CASSPPRGRGQPQHF.

The rearrangement links TRBV7-3 to TRBJ1-2; 10 nucleotides match TRBD1. V lost 6 bases to trimming and J lost 4 bases; unmatched junction nucleotides: 8. The CDR3 totals 15 residues. Germline assignment: CDR1 SGHTA and CDR2 FQGTGA. The CDR3 spells CASSLTGGAVYGYTF. CDR3 nucleotide sequence: TGTGCCAGCAGTTTGACAGGGGGCGCAGTCTATGGCTACACCTTC.

This clonotype was seen repeatedly, ten times or more. The junction shows a germline mismatch at one end, possibly a read error. The chain is built from TRBV12-3 or TRBV12-4 and TRBJ2-2; possible D gene TRBD1, 6 bases. This CDR3 is built from 17 residues. In nucleotides, the CDR3 is TGTGCCAGCAGTTTAGTATGGCAGGGGCTAAACATCGGGGAGCTGTTTTTT. Encoded protein: CASSLVWQGLNIGELFF.